Below are 13 T cell receptor beta chains sequenced from a single sample in a study of OX40 agonist ivuxolimab in advanced cancers. TCRdb's copy holds only in-frame clones and misses some; the assay was immunoSEQ multiplex PCR. The table records about 100,000 clones, 89% of them present only once. The material was CD4+ or CD8+ T cells sorted from blood, obtained in a trial of the OX40 agonist ivuxolimab. The receptors were gathered from an adult with an advanced solid tumor such as melanoma, head and neck, liver or kidney cancer.

For the CDR3, the DNA is TGCAGTGCTCTGCAGAGATACGAGCAGTACTTC. Its protein product is CSALQRYEQYF. The chain has TRBV20-1 and TRBJ2-7, with D unresolved. Between the trimmed V and J ends, which lost 5 bases and 4 bases, there was a span of 9 bases. Germline-derived CDR1 and CDR2 are DFQATT and SNEGSKA (reference sequence). The CDR3 totals 11 residues.

The chain recombines TRBV30 with TRBJ1-1, with D possibly being TRBD1 (5 bases). The V and J ends lost 4 bases and 4 bases respectively, with 19 bases between them. CDR1 is GTSNPN and CDR2 is SVGIG in the germline V gene (reference sequence). There are 15 residues in the CDR3. The CDR3 nucleotides read TGTGCCTGGATCAAACGGGGGGTAGTCAGCACTGAAGCTTTCTTT. It codes for CAWIKRGVVSTEAFF.

CDR3 in DNA: TGTGCCAGCAGAAGACAGGCCGTGTCCAATCAGCCCCAGCATTTT. Translated: CASRRQAVSNQPQHF. The chain couples TRBV2 to TRBJ1-5; a possible D gene is TRBD1 (6 bases). Trimming shortened V by 6 bases and J by 3 bases, and 15 bases separated the two germline ends. CDR1 and CDR2 (germline): SNHLY, FYNNEI. The CDR3 has 15 residues.

V and J are TRBV29-1 and TRBJ1-4, with a possible D match to TRBD1 (5 bases). The germline V gene encodes CDR1 SQVTM and CDR2 ANQGSEA. The CDR3 totals 14 residues. The germline V and J ends were trimmed by 2 bases and 3 bases, with 10 bases remaining between them. CDR3 in DNA: TGCAGCGTTGAATTCGGGGCACCTAATGAAAAACTGTTTTTT. It codes for CSVEFGAPNEKLFF. Combining the CDR3 with reference TRBV29-1 and TRBJ1-4 gives the whole variable domain SAVISQKPSRDICQRGTSLTIQCQVDSQVTMMFWYRQQPGQSLTLIATANQGSEATYESGFVIDKFPISRPNLTFSTLTVSNMSPEDSSIYLCSVEFGAPNEKLFFGSGTQLSVL.

The V and J genes are TRBV2 and TRBJ2-1; D is undetermined. The ends were cut back, 4 bases at V and 0 bases at J, with 10 bases in the middle. The CDR3 has 15 residues. Germline CDR1 reads SNHLY; CDR2 reads FYNNEI. In DNA, the CDR3 is TGTGCCAGCAGTGCGATGGTCGGCTCCTACAATGAGCAGTTCTTC. Protein product: CASSAMVGSYNEQFF.

The rearrangement links TRBV5-4 to TRBJ1-2; D unclear. The CDR3 runs 13 residues. With 2 bases removed from V and 3 bases from J, the gap between germline ends came to 8 bases. The germline gives CDR1 SGHNT, CDR2 YYREEE (reference sequence). The CDR3 sequence: CASSFRSYYGYTF. In nucleotides, the CDR3 is TGTGCCAGCAGCTTCCGTTCGTACTATGGCTACACCTTC.

In regard to this clone: Distinct nucleotide sequences in the sample also encode this CDR3. The chain has TRBV5-4 and TRBJ2-5, with D maybe TRBD1 (6 bases). The CDR3 covers 14 residues. CDR1 and CDR2 (germline): SGHNT, YYREEE (reference sequence). V was pared by 0 bases and J by 1 base, with 7 bases between. Here the CDR3 DNA reads TGTGCCAGCAGCTTGGTGGGGGCCCAAGAGACCCAGTACTTC. Protein: CASSLVGAQETQYF. The full variable domain, in which reference TRBV5-4 and TRBJ2-5 provide the parts outside the CDR3, is ETGVTQSPTHLIKTRGQQVTLRCSSQSGHNTVSWYQQALGQGPQFIFQYYREEENGRGNFPPRFSGLQFPNYSSELNVNALELDDSALYLCASSLVGAQETQYFGPGTRLLVL.

The genes are TRBV4-1 and TRBJ2-6, with D possibly matching TRBD1 (6 bases). V was cut by 1 base and J by 1 base, with 14 bases left in between. The germline V gene encodes CDR1 MGHRA and CDR2 YSYEKL. This CDR3 is built from 18 residues. CDR3 in amino acids: CASSQGGRGRSGANVLTF. Written as DNA, the CDR3 is TGCGCCAGCAGCCAAGGTGGCAGGGGTAGATCTGGGGCCAACGTCCTGACTTTC.

The chain recombines TRBV30 with TRBJ2-7, with 11 nucleotides matching TRBD2. The germline V gene encodes CDR1 GTSNPN and CDR2 SVGIG (reference sequence). With 4 bases clipped from V and 2 bases from J, the junction kept 4 bases outside the gene matches. The CDR3 sequence is 14 residues long. CDR3 DNA sequence: TGTGCCTGGACCATAGCGGGAGGGCCCTACGAGCAGTACTTC. Residues: CAWTIAGGPYEQYF.

The rearrangement links TRBV11-1 to TRBJ2-1, with D maybe TRBD2 (5 bases). The V gene's germline CDR1 is SGHAT and CDR2 FQDESV (reference sequence). The CDR3 covers 12 residues. V was clipped by 5 bases and J by 7 bases, with 9 bases between them. CDR3 nucleotides: TGTGCCAGCAGCGCGACGGGGAATGAGCAGTTCTTC. Translated: CASSATGNEQFF.

J is TRBJ1-1 and V is TRBV19; no definite D call. Trimming took 7 bases from V and 7 from J, leaving 13 bases between them. The CDR3 length is 12 residues. CDR1 LNHDA and CDR2 SQIVND come from the germline V gene (reference sequence). The CDR3 region is CASTDRDGEAFF. For the CDR3, the DNA is TGTGCCAGTACCGATAGGGATGGTGAAGCTTTCTTT. Variable domain in full (rest from reference TRBV19 and TRBJ1-1): DGGITQSPKYLFRKEGQNVTLSCEQNLNHDAMYWYRQDPGQGLRLIYYSQIVNDFQKGDIAEGYSVSREKKESFPLTVTSAQKNPTAFYLCASTDRDGEAFFGQGTRLTVV.

This chain links TRBV10-3 with TRBJ2-5; D may correspond to TRBD1 or TRBD2 (5 bases each). The CDR3 has 14 amino acids. V gave up 6 bases and J gave up 2 bases, with 13 bases separating them. Germline CDR1 ENHRY, CDR2 SYGVKD. CDR3 sequence (DNA): TGTGCCATCAGACCCCCGGGACCGCAAGAGACCCAGTACTTC. Translation: CAIRPPGPQETQYF.

V is TRBV5-1 and J is TRBJ2-2; 8 bases are a match to TRBD2. CDR3 size: 17 residues. V shed 3 bases and J 6 bases; nucleotides not matched to a gene: 13. From germline, CDR1 is SGHRS and CDR2 YFSETQ. The CDR3 DNA follows: TGCGCCAGCAGCTCGGGAGGGGCCAGGGGCGGATCCGGGGAGCTGTTTTTT. It translates to CASSSGGARGGSGELFF. Using reference TRBV5-1 and TRBJ2-2 for the parts outside the CDR3, the full variable domain is KAGVTQTPRYLIKTRGQQVTLSCSPISGHRSVSWYQQTPGQGLQFLFEYFSETQRNKGNFPGRFSGRQFSNSRSEMNVSTLELGDSALYLCASSSGGARGGSGELFFGEGSRLTVL.